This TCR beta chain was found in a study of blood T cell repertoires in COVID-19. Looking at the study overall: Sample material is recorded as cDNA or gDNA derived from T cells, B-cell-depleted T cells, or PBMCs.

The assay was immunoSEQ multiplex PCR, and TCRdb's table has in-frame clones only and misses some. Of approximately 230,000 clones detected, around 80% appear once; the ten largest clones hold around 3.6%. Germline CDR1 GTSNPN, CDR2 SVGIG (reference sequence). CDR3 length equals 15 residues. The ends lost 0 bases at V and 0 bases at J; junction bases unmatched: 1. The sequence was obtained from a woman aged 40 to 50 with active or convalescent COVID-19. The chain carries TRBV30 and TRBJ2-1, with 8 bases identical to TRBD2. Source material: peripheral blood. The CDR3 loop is CAWSVRGGSYNEQFF. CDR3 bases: TGTGCCTGGAGTGTACGGGGGGGCTCCTACAATGAGCAGTTCTTC.